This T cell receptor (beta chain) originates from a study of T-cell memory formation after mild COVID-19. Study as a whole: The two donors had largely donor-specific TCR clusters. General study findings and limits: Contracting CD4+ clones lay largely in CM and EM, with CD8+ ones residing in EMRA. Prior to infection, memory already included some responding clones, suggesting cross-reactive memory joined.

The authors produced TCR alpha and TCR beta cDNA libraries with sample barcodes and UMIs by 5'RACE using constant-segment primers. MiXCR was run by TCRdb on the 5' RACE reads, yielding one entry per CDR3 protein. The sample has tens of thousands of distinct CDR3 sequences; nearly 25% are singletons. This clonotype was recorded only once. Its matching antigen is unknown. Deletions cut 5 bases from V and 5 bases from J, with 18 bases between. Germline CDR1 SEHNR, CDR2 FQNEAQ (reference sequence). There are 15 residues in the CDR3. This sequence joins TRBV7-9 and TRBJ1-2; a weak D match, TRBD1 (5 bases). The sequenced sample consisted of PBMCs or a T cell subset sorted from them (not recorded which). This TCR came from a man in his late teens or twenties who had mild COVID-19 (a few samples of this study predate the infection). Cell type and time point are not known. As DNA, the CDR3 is TGTGCCAGCAGCCCCCACGGGGGTGGATGGTATGGCTACACCTTC. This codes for CASSPHGGGWYGYTF. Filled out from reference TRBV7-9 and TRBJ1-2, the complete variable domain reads DTGVSQNPRHKITKRGQNVTFRCDPISEHNRLYWYRQTLGQGPEFLTYFQNEAQLEKSRLLSDRFSAERPKGSFSTLEIQRTEQGDSAMYLCASSPHGGGWYGYTFGSGTRLTVV.